The next 20 T cell receptor beta chains were all read from a single sample in a study of T-cell reconstitution after alpha-beta-depleted transplantation in children. Unique molecular identifiers were incorporated during preparation of the TCRbeta library. TCRdb processed the PCR reads anew with MiXCR; each CDR3 protein has one entry. Of over 400,000 distinct CDR3 sequences in the sample, around 46% are singletons; the top ten hold 27%. This sample comprised PBMCs, obtained before TCRalphabeta/CD19-depleted stem cell transplant. These receptor sequences come from a girl aged 2-10 years with aplastic anemia, due to receive a stem cell transplant.

This sequence joins TRBV5-5 and TRBJ2-2; D tentatively reads TRBD1 or TRBD2 (6 bases each). V lost 4 bases and J 8 bases, leaving 18 bases between the germline ends. The CDR3 length is 15 residues. In germline, CDR1 is SGHKS, CDR2 YYEKEE (reference sequence). The CDR3 sequence is CASSTPPGARGELFF. In DNA form, the CDR3 reads TGTGCCAGCAGCACTCCTCCGGGGGCTCGGGGGGAGCTGTTTTTT.

This clonotype was seen a few times. The CDR3 sequence: CASSRDRGPYNEQFF. DNA for the CDR3: TGTGCCAGCAGCAGGGACAGGGGTCCCTACAATGAGCAGTTCTTC. The chain has TRBV7-6 and TRBJ2-1, with 10 positions matching TRBD1. J lost 2 bases, V lost 5 bases, and 3 bases had no gene match. The CDR3 is made up of 15 amino acids. Looked up from germline, CDR1 is SGHVS and CDR2 is FNYEAQ.

This clonotype has just one count. V gene TRBV20-1 combines with J gene TRBJ2-5; the match to TRBD2 covers 16 bases. Per the germline V gene, CDR1 is DFQATT and CDR2 is SNEGSKA (reference sequence). The J segment lost 0 bases and the V segment lost 3 bases, leaving 7 bases of the junction unmatched. This CDR3 spans 18 amino acids. The CDR3 protein is CSARTLGLAGGYQETQYF. Written as DNA, the CDR3 is TGCAGTGCTAGGACACTGGGACTAGCGGGAGGGTACCAAGAGACCCAGTACTTC.

This clonotype was found a few times. This rearrangement joins TRBV25-1 to TRBJ2-3; D is possibly TRBD2 (7 bases). Trimming removed 4 bases at V and 1 base at J, with 27 bases between. The CDR3 loop spans 20 amino acids. Germline CDR1 and CDR2: MGHDK and SYGVNS. CDR3 nucleotide sequence: TGTGCCAGCAGTGGAGGGGGGCGCATCGGGGGGCCTAGTGGCACAGATACGCAGTATTTT. Translated, it gives CASSGGGRIGGPSGTDTQYF.

This clonotype was picked up many times. V and J are TRBV5-1 and TRBJ1-2; tentatively, D is TRBD1 (5 bases). V lost 2 bases, J lost 4 bases, and 12 bases lay in between. Germline-derived CDR1 and CDR2 are SGHRS and YFSETQ. There are 14 residues in the CDR3. The CDR3 loop reads CASSFGGASYGYTF. The DNA of the CDR3 is TGCGCCAGCAGCTTCGGTGGGGCGAGCTATGGCTACACCTTC.

This clonotype was seen a handful of times. CDR3 residues: CSAPVGDTQYF. Here the CDR3 DNA reads TGCAGTGCGCCAGTAGGAGATACGCAGTATTTT. V usage is TRBV20-1 and J usage is TRBJ2-3; no reliable D call. Germline values: CDR1 DFQATT, CDR2 SNEGSKA (reference sequence). V lost 6 bases and J 5 bases, leaving 9 bases between the germline ends. The CDR3 covers 11 residues.

Many counts were recorded for this clonotype. The chain has TRBV15 and TRBJ1-5; no clear D gene. Germline V lookup: CDR1 LNHNV, CDR2 YYDKDF (reference sequence). This CDR3 is 15 amino acids long. V was trimmed by 1 base and J by 4 bases, leaving 11 bases between them. The CDR3 region is CATSRVARWNQPQHF. The CDR3 nucleotides read TGTGCCACCAGCAGAGTGGCCAGGTGGAATCAGCCCCAGCATTTT.

The sample holds many counts of this clonotype. This chain links TRBV29-1 with TRBJ2-1; possibly TRBD2 for D (6 bases). The CDR3 consists of 14 residues. In germline, CDR1 is SQVTM, CDR2 ANQGSEA. V lost 3 bases and J lost 6, with 15 bases in between. The CDR3 loop is CSVDGGRTSNEQFF. CDR3 in DNA: TGCAGCGTTGACGGGGGACGAACCTCCAATGAGCAGTTCTTC.

This clonotype was counted many times. This chain joins TRBV20-1 and TRBJ2-7; D possibly corresponds to TRBD2 (6 bases). The V and J ends lost 5 bases and 2 bases respectively, with 16 bases between them. The CDR3 spans 14 residues. Germline values: CDR1 DFQATT, CDR2 SNEGSKA (reference sequence). This chain's CDR3 is CSAPTGTFTYEQYF. In nucleotides, the CDR3 is TGCAGTGCTCCTACCGGGACTTTTACCTACGAGCAGTACTTC.

This clonotype was detected many times. The V call is TRBV3-1, the J call TRBJ2-1; 16 bases fit TRBD2. With V trimmed by 4 bases and J by 9 bases, 9 bases remained unmatched. The CDR3 consists of 17 residues. CDR1 LGHDT and CDR2 YNNKEL come from the germline V gene (reference sequence). This CDR3 is CASSRGLAGGPRVEQFF. DNA of the CDR3: TGTGCCAGCAGCCGGGGACTAGCGGGAGGGCCTAGGGTTGAGCAGTTCTTC.

This clonotype was seen a few times. CDR3 nucleotides: TGTGCCAGCAGCCCGGCGGGGGTGGGATACAATGAGCAGTTCTTC. Protein sequence: CASSPAGVGYNEQFF. The chain employs TRBV7-2 and TRBJ2-1, with 7 bases that match TRBD2. The length of the CDR3 is 15 residues. Trimming took 5 bases from V and 4 from J; bases not matched to a gene: 8. CDR1 is SGHTA and CDR2 is FQGNSA in the germline V gene.

The chain is built from TRBV28 and TRBJ2-7, with TRBD2 as a possible D gene (6 bases). With 8 bases removed from V and 2 bases from J, the gap between germline ends came to 13 bases. The CDR3 has 13 amino acids. The germline V gene encodes CDR1 MDHEN and CDR2 SYDVKM. CDR3 sequence: CASLGGGAYEQYF. The DNA of the CDR3 is TGTGCCAGCCTTGGGGGAGGTGCCTACGAGCAGTACTTC. The whole variable domain, filled in from reference TRBV28 and TRBJ2-7, reads DVKVTQSSRYLVKRTGEKVFLECVQDMDHENMFWYRQDPGLGLRLIYFSYDVKMKEKGDIPEGYSVSREKKERFSLILESASTNQTSMYLCASLGGGAYEQYFGPGTRLTVT.

CDR3 in DNA: TGCAGTGCCAGTTTACAGGGAAGAGAGCAGTACTTC. It yields the protein CSASLQGREQYF. The chain couples TRBV20-1 to TRBJ2-7; the D gene is possibly TRBD1 (6 bases). CDR1 DFQATT and CDR2 SNEGSKA come from the germline V gene (reference sequence). Trimming stripped 6 bases from V and 7 bases from J, with 16 bases between. This CDR3 contains 12 residues.

This chain uses TRBV12-3 or TRBV12-4 with TRBJ1-2; D unclear. The CDR3 has 14 amino acids. Trimming took off 7 bases at V and 0 bases at J, with 12 bases between the two ends. This CDR3 reads CASTPRPTNYGYTF. The DNA for the CDR3 is TGTGCCAGCACCCCTCGGCCTACTAACTATGGCTACACCTTC.

This clonotype was detected a few times. The CDR3 reads CASSVASNQSLNTGELFF. The DNA for the CDR3 is TGTGCCAGCAGCGTAGCCTCGAACCAAAGCTTAAACACCGGGGAGCTGTTTTTT. J is TRBJ2-2 and V is TRBV9; D is ambiguous. The CDR3 has 18 residues. The V and J ends lost 0 bases and 2 bases respectively, with 17 bases between them. Germline V gene sequence: CDR1 SGDLS, CDR2 YYNGEE.

The DNA for the CDR3 is TGTGCCAGCAGCTTAAGGGAGGGGGAGGCCCAGTACTTC. Translating it yields CASSLREGEAQYF. The chain joins TRBV7-2 to TRBJ2-5; D perhaps matches TRBD2 (7 bases). With 2 bases removed from V and 9 bases from J, the gap between germline ends came to 13 bases. Germline CDR1 SGHTA, CDR2 FQGNSA. The CDR3 consists of 13 residues. The variable domain in full, completed from reference TRBV7-2 and TRBJ2-5, reads GAGVSQSPSNKVTEKGKDVELRCDPISGHTALYWYRQSLGQGLEFLIYFQGNSAPDKSGLPSDRFSAERTGGSVSTLTIQRTQQEDSAVYLCASSLREGEAQYFGPGTRLLVL.

V usage is TRBV4-1 and J usage is TRBJ1-4; D call uncertain. Germline V CDR1 and CDR2: MGHRA, YSYEKL. The CDR3 contains 14 residues. The V gene lost 1 base and the J gene lost 7 bases, with 10 bases spanning the gap. The CDR3 DNA is TGCGCCAGCAGCCAAGCTGGGGATCGTGAAAAACTGTTTTTT. Its protein is CASSQAGDREKLFF.

The chain has TRBV4-2 and TRBJ2-3; TRBD2 matches 9 bases. The CDR3 loop spans 17 amino acids. After removal of 3 bases from V and 3 bases from J, the junction contained 10 bases not matched to a gene. Germline-derived CDR1 and CDR2 are LGHNA and YNFKEQ. As DNA, the CDR3 is TGTGCCAGCAGCCAGAGTGGGTTTAGCGGGGGAACAGATACGCAGTATTTT. Protein: CASSQSGFSGGTDTQYF.

V is TRBV28 and J is TRBJ2-1; tentative D call: TRBD2 (5 bases). The CDR3 totals 14 residues. CDR1 and CDR2 (germline): MDHEN, SYDVKM. Deletions cut 7 bases from V and 4 bases from J, with 14 bases between. The CDR3 loop reads CASNLPGLYNEQFF. The CDR3 DNA reads TGTGCCAGCAACCTCCCCGGACTTTACAATGAGCAGTTCTTC.

This clonotype was seen ten or more times. The gene calls are TRBV20-1 and TRBJ2-5, with 12 bases that match TRBD2. CDR3 length equals 15 residues. CDR1 and CDR2 (germline): DFQATT, SNEGSKA (reference sequence). V was pared by 5 bases and J by 5 bases, with 9 bases of the junction left unmatched. The DNA of the CDR3 is TGCAGTGCTTTGACTAGCGGGAGATATTGGGAGACCCAGTACTTC. Translating it yields CSALTSGRYWETQYF.